The entry that follows covers one T cell receptor (beta chain) sequence. The antigen is unknown. Blood, around 2.6 ml, was drawn per donor. Without any T cell sorting, total RNA was isolated from whole blood. This sample is part of a study of monozygotic twins with inflammatory bowel disease. Study outcomes and limitations: The sharing of clonotypes with others was lower in IBD patients than in healthy twins, especially with disease activity.

Template switching was used to attach UMIs, which incorporated a 6-nucleotide sample barcode. TCRdb processed the 5' RACE reads again and assigns one entry to each CDR3 protein, with no DNA. The listing contains some 150,000 distinct CDR3 sequences. In germline, CDR1 is SEHNR, CDR2 FQNEAQ (reference sequence). This CDR3 region has 14 residues. This sequence joins TRBV7-9 and TRBJ2-4; TCRdb indicates TRBD1, and absent DNA this call remains unverified. The sequence was obtained from a human donor with ulcerative colitis or Crohn's disease, or a healthy co-twin of an affected twin (not recorded which). Sample: blood. The CDR3 spells CASSFGGAKNIQYF.